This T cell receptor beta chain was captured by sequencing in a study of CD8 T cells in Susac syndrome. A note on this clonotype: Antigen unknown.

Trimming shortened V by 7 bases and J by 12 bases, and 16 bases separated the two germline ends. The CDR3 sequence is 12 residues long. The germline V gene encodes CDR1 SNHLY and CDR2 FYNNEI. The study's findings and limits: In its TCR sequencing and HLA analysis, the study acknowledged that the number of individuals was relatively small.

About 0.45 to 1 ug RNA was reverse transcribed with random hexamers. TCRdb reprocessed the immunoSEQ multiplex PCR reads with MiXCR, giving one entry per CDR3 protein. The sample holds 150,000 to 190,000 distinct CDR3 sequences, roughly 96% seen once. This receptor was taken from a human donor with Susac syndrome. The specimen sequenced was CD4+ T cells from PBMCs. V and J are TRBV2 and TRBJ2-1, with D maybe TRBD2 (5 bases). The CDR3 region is CASMMTTGMQFF. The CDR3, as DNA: TGTGCCAGCATGATGACTACGGGGATGCAGTTCTTC.